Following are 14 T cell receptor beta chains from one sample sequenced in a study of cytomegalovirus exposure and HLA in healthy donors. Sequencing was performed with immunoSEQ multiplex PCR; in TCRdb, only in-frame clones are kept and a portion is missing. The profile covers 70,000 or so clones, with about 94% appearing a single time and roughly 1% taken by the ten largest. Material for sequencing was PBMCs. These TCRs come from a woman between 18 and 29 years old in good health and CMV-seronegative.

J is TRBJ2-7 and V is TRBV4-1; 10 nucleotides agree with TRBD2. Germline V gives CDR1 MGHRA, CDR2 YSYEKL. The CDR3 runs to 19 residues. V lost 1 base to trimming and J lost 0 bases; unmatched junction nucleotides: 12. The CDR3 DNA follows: TGCGCCAGCAGCCAAGGGCCTAGCGGGAGTTCCCCCCGCTCCTACGAGCAGTACTTC. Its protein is CASSQGPSGSSPRSYEQYF.

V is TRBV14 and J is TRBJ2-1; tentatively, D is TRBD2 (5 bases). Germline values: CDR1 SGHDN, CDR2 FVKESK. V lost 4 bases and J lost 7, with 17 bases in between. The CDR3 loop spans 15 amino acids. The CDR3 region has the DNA TGTGCCAGCAGCCGTTCTAGCTCCTACAGTAATGAGCAGTTCTTC. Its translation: CASSRSSSYSNEQFF.

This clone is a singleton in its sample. CDR3 sequence (DNA): TGTGCCAGCTATGGTGACAGGGGTGACTATGGCTACACCTTC. Its protein is CASYGDRGDYGYTF. The gene calls are TRBV2 and TRBJ1-2; TRBD1 matches 8 bases. V shed 8 bases, J shed 3 bases, and the junction held 8 bases outside the gene matches. Germline V gives CDR1 SNHLY, CDR2 FYNNEI. The length of the CDR3 is 14 residues.

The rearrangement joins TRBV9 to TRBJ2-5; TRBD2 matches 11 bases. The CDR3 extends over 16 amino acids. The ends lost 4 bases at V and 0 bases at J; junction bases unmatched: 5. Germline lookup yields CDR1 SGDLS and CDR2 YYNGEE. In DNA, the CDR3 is TGTGCCAGCAGCAAAAGGACTAGCGGGTACCAAGAGACCCAGTACTTC. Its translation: CASSKRTSGYQETQYF.

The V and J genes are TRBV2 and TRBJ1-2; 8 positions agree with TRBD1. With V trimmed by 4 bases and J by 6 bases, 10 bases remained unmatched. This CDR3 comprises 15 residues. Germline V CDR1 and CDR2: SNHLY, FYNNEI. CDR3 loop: CASSALGTGGHGYTF. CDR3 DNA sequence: TGTGCCAGCAGTGCTCTTGGAACAGGGGGACATGGCTACACCTTC.

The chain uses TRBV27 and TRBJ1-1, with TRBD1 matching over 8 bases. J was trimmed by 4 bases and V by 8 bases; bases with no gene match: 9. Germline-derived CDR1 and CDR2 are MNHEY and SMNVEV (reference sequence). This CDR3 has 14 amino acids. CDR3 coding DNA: TGTGCCAGCGTTGGACAGGGAGGTTTCACTGAAGCTTTCTTT. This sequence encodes CASVGQGGFTEAFF.

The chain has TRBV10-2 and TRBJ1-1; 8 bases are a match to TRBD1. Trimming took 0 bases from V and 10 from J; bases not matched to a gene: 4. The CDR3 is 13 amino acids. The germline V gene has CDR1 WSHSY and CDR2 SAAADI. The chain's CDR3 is CASSESRQGRAFF. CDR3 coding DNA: TGCGCCAGCAGTGAGTCCCGACAGGGGAGAGCTTTCTTT.

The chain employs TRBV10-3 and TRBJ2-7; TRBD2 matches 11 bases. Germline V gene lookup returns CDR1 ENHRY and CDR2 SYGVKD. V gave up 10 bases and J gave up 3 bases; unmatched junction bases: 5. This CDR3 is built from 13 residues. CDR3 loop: CASGTSGDYEQYF. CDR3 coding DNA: TGTGCCAGTGGGACTAGCGGTGACTACGAGCAGTACTTC.

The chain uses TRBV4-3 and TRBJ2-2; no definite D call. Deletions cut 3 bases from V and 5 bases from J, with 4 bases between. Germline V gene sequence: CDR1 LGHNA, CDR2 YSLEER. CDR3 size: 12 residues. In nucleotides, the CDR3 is TGCGCCAGCAGCCATATTACCGGGGAGCTGTTTTTT. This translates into CASSHITGELFF.

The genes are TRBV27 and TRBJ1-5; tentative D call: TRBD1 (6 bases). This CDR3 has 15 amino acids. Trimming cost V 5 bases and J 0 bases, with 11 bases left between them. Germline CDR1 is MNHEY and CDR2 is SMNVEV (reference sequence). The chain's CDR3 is CASSPGQYSNQPQHF. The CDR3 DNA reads TGTGCCAGCAGTCCCGGACAGTATAGCAATCAGCCCCAGCATTTT.

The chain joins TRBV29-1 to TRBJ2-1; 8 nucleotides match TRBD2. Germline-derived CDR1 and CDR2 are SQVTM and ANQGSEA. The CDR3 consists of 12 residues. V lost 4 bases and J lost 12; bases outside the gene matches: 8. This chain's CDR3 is CSVGREGLGQFF. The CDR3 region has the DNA TGCAGCGTTGGACGGGAGGGGCTTGGGCAGTTCTTC.

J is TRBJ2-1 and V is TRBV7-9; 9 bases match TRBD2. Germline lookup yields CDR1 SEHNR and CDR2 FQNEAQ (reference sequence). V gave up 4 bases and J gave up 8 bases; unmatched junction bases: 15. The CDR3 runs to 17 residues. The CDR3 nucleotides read TGTGCCAGCAGCTCAGGAAAATGGCGGGGGGGCCGCGATGAGCAGTTCTTC. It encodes CASSSGKWRGGRDEQFF.

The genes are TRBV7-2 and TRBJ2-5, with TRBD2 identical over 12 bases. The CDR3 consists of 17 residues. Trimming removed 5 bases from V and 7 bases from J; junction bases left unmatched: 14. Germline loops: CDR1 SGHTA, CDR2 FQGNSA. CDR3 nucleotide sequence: TGTGCCAGCAGCCTACGACTAGCGGGGGACCACGGAGGGACCCAGTACTTC. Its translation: CASSLRLAGDHGGTQYF.

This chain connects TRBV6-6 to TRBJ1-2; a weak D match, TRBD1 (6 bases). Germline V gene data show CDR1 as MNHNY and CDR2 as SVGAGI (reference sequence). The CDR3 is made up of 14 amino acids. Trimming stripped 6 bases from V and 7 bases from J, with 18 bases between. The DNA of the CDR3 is TGTGCCAGCAGCTCTACAGGGATACGTATTGGCTACACCTTC. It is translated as CASSSTGIRIGYTF.